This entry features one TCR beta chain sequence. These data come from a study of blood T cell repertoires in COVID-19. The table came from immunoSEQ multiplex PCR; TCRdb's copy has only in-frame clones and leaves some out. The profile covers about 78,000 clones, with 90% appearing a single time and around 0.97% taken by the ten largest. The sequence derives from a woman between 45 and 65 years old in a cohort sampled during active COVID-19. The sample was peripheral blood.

The CDR3 region is CASNPGQGARNTEAFF. CDR3 DNA sequence: TGTGCCAGCAATCCGGGACAGGGCGCGCGCAACACTGAAGCTTTCTTT. V is TRBV2 and J is TRBJ1-1; TRBD1 agrees at 9 bases. The germline gives CDR1 SNHLY, CDR2 FYNNEI. The CDR3 loop spans 16 amino acids. V trimming: 7 bases; J trimming: 2 bases; junction bases outside the gene matches: 11. Complete variable domain (other parts from reference TRBV2 and TRBJ1-1): EPEVTQTPSHQVTQMGQEVILRCVPISNHLYFYWYRQILGQKVEFLVSFYNNEISEKSEIFDDQFSVERPDGSNFTLKIRSTKLEDSAMYFCASNPGQGARNTEAFFGQGTRLTVV.